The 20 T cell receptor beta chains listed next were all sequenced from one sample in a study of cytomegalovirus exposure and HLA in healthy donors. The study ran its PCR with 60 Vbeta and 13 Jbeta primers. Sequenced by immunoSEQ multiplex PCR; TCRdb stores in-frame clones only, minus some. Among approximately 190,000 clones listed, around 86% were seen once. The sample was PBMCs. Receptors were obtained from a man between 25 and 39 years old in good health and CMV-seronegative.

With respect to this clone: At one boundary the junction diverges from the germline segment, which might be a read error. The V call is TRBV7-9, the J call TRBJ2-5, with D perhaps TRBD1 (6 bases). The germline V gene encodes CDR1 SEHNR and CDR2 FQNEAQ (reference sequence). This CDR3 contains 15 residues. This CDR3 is CARSPSGQLQETQYF. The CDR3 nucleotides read TGTGCCCGCAGCCCCTCAGGACAGCTCCAAGAGACCCAGTACTTC.

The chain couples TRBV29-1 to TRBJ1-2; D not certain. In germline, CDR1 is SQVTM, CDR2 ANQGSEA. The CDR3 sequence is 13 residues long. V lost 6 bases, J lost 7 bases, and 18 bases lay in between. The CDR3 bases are TGCAGCGTCGCGGGCAAAATGGTACCTGGCTACACCTTC. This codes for CSVAGKMVPGYTF.

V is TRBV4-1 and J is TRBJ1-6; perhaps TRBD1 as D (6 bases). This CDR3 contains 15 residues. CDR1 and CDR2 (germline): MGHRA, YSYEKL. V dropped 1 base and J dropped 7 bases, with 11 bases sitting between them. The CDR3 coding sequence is TGCGCCAGCAGCCAAGTGGACAGATCGAATTCACCCCTCCACTTT. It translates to CASSQVDRSNSPLHF.

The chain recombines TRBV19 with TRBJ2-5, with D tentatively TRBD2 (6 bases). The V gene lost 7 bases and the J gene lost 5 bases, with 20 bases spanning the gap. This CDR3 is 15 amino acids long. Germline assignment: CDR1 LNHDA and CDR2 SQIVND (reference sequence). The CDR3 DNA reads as TGTGCCAGTACCCCGACGAAAAGGGAGGTGGAGACCCAGTACTTC. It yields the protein CASTPTKREVETQYF.

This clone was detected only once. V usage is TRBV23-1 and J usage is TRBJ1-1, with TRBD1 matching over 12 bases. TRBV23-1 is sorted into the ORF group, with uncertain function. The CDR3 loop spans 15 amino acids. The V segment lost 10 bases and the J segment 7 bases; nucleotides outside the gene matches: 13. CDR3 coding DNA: TGCGCCACCCAACTCCGGGACAGGGGGCGTTTTGAAGCTTTCTTT. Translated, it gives CATQLRDRGRFEAFF.

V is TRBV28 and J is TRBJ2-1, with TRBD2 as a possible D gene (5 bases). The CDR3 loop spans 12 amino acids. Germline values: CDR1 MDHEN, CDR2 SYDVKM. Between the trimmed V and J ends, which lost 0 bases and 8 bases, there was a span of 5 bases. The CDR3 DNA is TGTGCCAGCAGTTTATGGAGGGATGAGCAGTTCTTC. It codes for CASSLWRDEQFF.

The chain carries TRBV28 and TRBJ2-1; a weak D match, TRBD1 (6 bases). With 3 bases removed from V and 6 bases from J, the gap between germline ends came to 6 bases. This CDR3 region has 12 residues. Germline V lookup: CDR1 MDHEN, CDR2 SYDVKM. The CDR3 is CASSFRGNEQFF. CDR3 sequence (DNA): TGTGCCAGCAGTTTCAGGGGCAATGAGCAGTTCTTC.

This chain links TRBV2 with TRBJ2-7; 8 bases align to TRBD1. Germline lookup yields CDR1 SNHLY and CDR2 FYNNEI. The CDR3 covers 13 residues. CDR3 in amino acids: CAITEDRAYEQYF. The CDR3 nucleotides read TGTGCGATCACGGAGGACAGGGCCTACGAGCAGTACTTC. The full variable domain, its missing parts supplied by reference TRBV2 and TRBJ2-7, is EPEVTQTPSHQVTQMGQEVILRCVPISNHLYFYWYRQILGQKVEFLVSFYNNEISEKSEIFDDQFSVERPDGSNFTLKIRSTKLEDSAMYFCAITEDRAYEQYFGPGTRLTVT.

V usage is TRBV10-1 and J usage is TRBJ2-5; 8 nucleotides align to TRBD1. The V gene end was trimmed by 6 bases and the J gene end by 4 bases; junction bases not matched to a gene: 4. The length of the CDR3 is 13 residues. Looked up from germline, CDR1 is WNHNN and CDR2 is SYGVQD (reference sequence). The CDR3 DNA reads TGCGCCAGCAGCGGTACAGGGGGAGAGACCCAGTACTTC. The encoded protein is CASSGTGGETQYF.

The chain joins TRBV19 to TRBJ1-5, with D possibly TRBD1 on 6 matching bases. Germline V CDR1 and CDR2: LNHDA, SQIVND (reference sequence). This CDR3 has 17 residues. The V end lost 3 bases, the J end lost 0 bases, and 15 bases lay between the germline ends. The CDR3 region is CASSIKDRVYSNQPQHF. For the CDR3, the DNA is TGTGCCAGTAGTATTAAGGACAGAGTCTATAGCAATCAGCCCCAGCATTTT.

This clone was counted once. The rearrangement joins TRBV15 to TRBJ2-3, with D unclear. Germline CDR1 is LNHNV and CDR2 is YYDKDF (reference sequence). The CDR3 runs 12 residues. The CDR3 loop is CATGLLGDTQYF. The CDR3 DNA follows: TGTGCGACCGGGCTGTTAGGAGATACGCAGTATTTT.

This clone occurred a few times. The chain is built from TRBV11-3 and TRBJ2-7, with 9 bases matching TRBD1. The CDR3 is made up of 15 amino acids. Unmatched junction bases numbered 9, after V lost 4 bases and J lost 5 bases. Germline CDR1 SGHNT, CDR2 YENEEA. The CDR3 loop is CASSSGQGKDHEQYF. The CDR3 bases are TGTGCCAGCAGCTCTGGACAGGGGAAAGATCACGAGCAGTACTTC.

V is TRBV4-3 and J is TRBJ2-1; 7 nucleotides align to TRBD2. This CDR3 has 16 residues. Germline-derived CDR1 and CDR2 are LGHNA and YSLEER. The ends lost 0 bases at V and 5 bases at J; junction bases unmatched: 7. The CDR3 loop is CASSQDRGGMNNEQFF. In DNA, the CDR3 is TGCGCCAGCAGCCAAGATCGGGGAGGGATGAACAATGAGCAGTTCTTC.

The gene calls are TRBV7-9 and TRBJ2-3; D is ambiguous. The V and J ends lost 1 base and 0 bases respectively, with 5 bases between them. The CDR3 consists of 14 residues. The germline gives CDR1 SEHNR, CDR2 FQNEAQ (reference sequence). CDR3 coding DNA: TGTGCCAGCAGCTTAGGGGCCAGCACAGATACGCAGTATTTT. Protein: CASSLGASTDTQYF. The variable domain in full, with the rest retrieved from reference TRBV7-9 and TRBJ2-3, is DTGVSQNPRHKITKRGQNVTFRCDPISEHNRLYWYRQTLGQGPEFLTYFQNEAQLEKSRLLSDRFSAERPKGSFSTLEIQRTEQGDSAMYLCASSLGASTDTQYFGPGTRLTVL.

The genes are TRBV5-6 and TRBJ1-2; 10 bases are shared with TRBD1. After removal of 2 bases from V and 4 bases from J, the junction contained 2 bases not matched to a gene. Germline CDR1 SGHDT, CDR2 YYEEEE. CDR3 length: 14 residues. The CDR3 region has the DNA TGTGCCAGCAGCTTTCGGGACAGGGGCTATGGCTACACCTTC. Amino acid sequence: CASSFRDRGYGYTF.

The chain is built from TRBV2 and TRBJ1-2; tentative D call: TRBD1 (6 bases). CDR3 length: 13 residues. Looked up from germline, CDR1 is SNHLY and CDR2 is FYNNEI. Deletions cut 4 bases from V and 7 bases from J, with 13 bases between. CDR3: CASSGNRAGGYTF. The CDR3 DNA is TGTGCCAGCAGTGGAAACAGGGCGGGTGGCTACACCTTC.

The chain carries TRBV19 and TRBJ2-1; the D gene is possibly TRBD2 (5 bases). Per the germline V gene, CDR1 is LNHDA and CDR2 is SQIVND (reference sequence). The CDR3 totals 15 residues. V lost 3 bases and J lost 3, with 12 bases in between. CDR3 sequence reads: CASSMEGLSYNEQFF. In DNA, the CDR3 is TGTGCCAGTAGTATGGAAGGACTCAGCTACAATGAGCAGTTCTTC.

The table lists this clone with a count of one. DNA for the CDR3: TGCAGCGTTGTCCGAGGGGGCGCGGGCACTGAAGCTTTCTTT. Residues: CSVVRGGAGTEAFF. The chain joins TRBV29-1 to TRBJ1-1, with 7 bases matching TRBD1. Trimming removed 4 bases from V and 4 bases from J; junction bases left unmatched: 9. Germline assignment: CDR1 SQVTM and CDR2 ANQGSEA. The CDR3 has 14 residues.

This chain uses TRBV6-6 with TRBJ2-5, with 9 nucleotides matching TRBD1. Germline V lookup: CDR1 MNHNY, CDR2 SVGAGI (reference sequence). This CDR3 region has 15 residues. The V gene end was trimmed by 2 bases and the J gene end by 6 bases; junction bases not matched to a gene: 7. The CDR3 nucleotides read TGTGCCAGCAGTTACGGACAGGGGAGAGAGAAGACCCAGTACTTC. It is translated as CASSYGQGREKTQYF.

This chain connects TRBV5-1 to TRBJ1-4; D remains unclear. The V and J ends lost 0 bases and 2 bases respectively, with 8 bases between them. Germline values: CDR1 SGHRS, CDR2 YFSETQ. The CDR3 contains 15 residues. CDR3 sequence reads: CASSLDTGTNEKLFF. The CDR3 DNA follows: TGCGCCAGCAGCTTGGATACGGGGACTAATGAAAAACTGTTTTTT.